A single sample is the source of the 28 T cell receptor beta chains below, sequenced in a study of CD8 T cells in ankylosing spondylitis. TCRdb used MiXCR to reprocess the 5' RACE reads, holding one entry per CDR3 protein. The sample lists 300,000 to 400,000 distinct CDR3 sequences, about 15% occurring once. Source material: blood, either unsorted or a sorted T cell fraction (not recorded which). The source of these receptors is a male donor with ankylosing spondylitis or in good health (not recorded which).

This clonotype has at least ten counts. The chain carries TRBV20-1 and TRBJ2-1, with D unclear. Trimming cost V 6 bases and J 1 base, with 10 bases left between them. The CDR3 is made up of 13 amino acids. CDR1 and CDR2 (germline): DFQATT, SNEGSKA (reference sequence). CDR3 nucleotides: TGCAGTGCCCTCGGATTTTCCTACAATGAGCAGTTCTTC. It translates to CSALGFSYNEQFF.

The chain carries TRBV3-1 and TRBJ2-1, with TRBD2 as a possible D gene (6 bases). CDR3 length equals 15 residues. V lost 0 bases, J lost 6 bases, and 12 bases lay in between. Germline assignment: CDR1 LGHDT and CDR2 YNNKEL (reference sequence). The CDR3 nucleotides are TGTGCCAGCAGCCAAGAGCGGAGGGTGGGCAATGAGCAGTTCTTC. Encoded protein: CASSQERRVGNEQFF.

This clonotype was observed a few times. The chain links TRBV20-1 to TRBJ2-1; the D gene is possibly TRBD2 (6 bases). Trimming removed 3 bases at V and 9 bases at J, with 24 bases between. CDR1 and CDR2 from the germline V gene are DFQATT and SNEGSKA (reference sequence). This CDR3 contains 16 residues. For the CDR3, the DNA is TGCAGTGCTAGTGAGATTAGCGGAACCCCGCTACGTGAGCAGTTCTTC. This translates into CSASEISGTPLREQFF.

This clonotype was picked up a small number of times. This sequence joins TRBV9 and TRBJ1-4; maybe TRBD1 (6 bases). The CDR3 length is 15 residues. Trimming stripped 0 bases from V and 8 bases from J, with 14 bases between. CDR1 is SGDLS and CDR2 is YYNGEE in the germline V gene. The CDR3 DNA is TGTGCCAGCAGCGTAGACGGGGGGCGTAACGAAAAACTGTTTTTT. This sequence encodes CASSVDGGRNEKLFF.

The chain combines TRBV18 with TRBJ2-1; 7 bases map to TRBD2. J gave up 7 bases and V 0 bases, and 9 bases lay outside the gene matches. CDR3 length: 16 residues. Germline V gene data show CDR1 as KGHSH and CDR2 as LQKENI. The CDR3 bases are TGTGCCAGCTCACCACCGGCTAGCGGTATGAAGAATGAGCAGTTCTTC. Residues: CASSPPASGMKNEQFF.

This clonotype came up a few times. DNA for the CDR3: TGTGCCAGCCACGACCCGGGGGGTGGGACTGAAGCTTTCTTT. Encoded protein: CASHDPGGGTEAFF. The genes are TRBV7-9 and TRBJ1-1; tentative D call: TRBD1 (5 bases). Trimming removed 8 bases at V and 5 bases at J, with 18 bases between. The germline V gene has CDR1 SEHNR and CDR2 FQNEAQ (reference sequence). This CDR3 is built from 14 residues.

V gene TRBV5-1 combines with J gene TRBJ2-7, with D perhaps matching TRBD1 or TRBD2 (5 bases each). Trimming took 3 bases from V and 0 from J, leaving 22 bases between them. The germline V gene has CDR1 SGHRS and CDR2 YFSETQ. This CDR3 region has 18 residues. CDR3 sequence: CASSSPLGTPSPSYEQYF. The CDR3 nucleotides are TGCGCCAGCAGCTCCCCTCTCGGGACGCCCAGCCCCTCCTACGAGCAGTACTTC.

The CDR3 sequence is CASSPRPGQGGSYEQYF. The DNA for the CDR3 is TGTGCCAGCAGTCCCCGTCCAGGGCAGGGGGGATCCTACGAGCAGTACTTC. This rearrangement joins TRBV27 to TRBJ2-7, with D possibly TRBD1 on 7 matching bases. The CDR3 runs 17 residues. V was clipped by 5 bases and J by 1 base, with 21 bases between them. Germline CDR1 and CDR2: MNHEY and SMNVEV (reference sequence).

A few counts support this clonotype. The chain combines TRBV7-9 with TRBJ2-7, with D uncertain. CDR1 and CDR2 (germline): SEHNR, FQNEAQ (reference sequence). CDR3 length: 15 amino acids. The ends were cut back, 5 bases at V and 6 bases at J, with 20 bases in the middle. The CDR3 region is CASSLGLDTLGEQYF. CDR3 in DNA: TGTGCCAGCAGCCTCGGGCTAGACACATTAGGCGAGCAGTACTTC.

In this sample, this clonotype turned up many times. The rearrangement links TRBV12-3 or TRBV12-4 to TRBJ2-3; 7 positions agree with TRBD2. Trimming cost V 1 base and J 2 bases; bases outside gene matches: 6. The length of the CDR3 is 16 residues. The CDR3 loop reads CASSLGAGAYTDTQYF. The CDR3 nucleotides are TGTGCCAGCAGTTTAGGGGCGGGAGCCTACACAGATACGCAGTATTTT.

This clonotype has ten or more counts. The rearrangement joins TRBV20-1 to TRBJ2-1; 10 nucleotides agree with TRBD2. Germline loops: CDR1 DFQATT, CDR2 SNEGSKA (reference sequence). The CDR3 has 15 residues. Trimming at V came to 6 bases and at J to 0 bases, leaving 5 bases not matched to a gene. CDR3 DNA sequence: TGCAGTGCCCTAGCGGGGGCCAGCTCCTACAATGAGCAGTTCTTC. Translation gives CSALAGASSYNEQFF.

This chain links TRBV6-1 with TRBJ2-5; D is ambiguous. The ends were cut back, 1 base at V and 1 base at J, with 10 bases in the middle. Germline CDR1 reads MNHNS; CDR2 reads SASEGT. The CDR3 sequence is 15 residues long. The CDR3 loop reads CASSEDGTIQETQYF. CDR3 sequence (DNA): TGTGCCAGCAGTGAAGACGGAACTATCCAAGAGACCCAGTACTTC.

This clonotype was detected a few times. V is TRBV7-9 and J is TRBJ1-1; D gene ambiguous. In germline, CDR1 is SEHNR, CDR2 FQNEAQ (reference sequence). V lost 0 bases and J 3 bases, leaving 8 bases between the germline ends. This CDR3 contains 14 residues. Here the CDR3 reads CASSLARTDTEAFF. CDR3 DNA: TGTGCCAGCAGCTTAGCCCGGACGGACACTGAAGCTTTCTTT.

This clonotype was counted once. The rearrangement links TRBV12-3 or TRBV12-4 to TRBJ2-5, with 7 bases fitting TRBD1. The J segment lost 5 bases and the V segment lost 4 bases, leaving 10 bases of the junction unmatched. The CDR3 is made up of 15 amino acids. The CDR3 reads CASSSPHRGGETQYF. As DNA, the CDR3 is TGTGCCAGCAGTTCTCCACACAGGGGTGGGGAGACCCAGTACTTC.

This clonotype was found many times. The chain combines TRBV12-3 or TRBV12-4 with TRBJ1-2, with TRBD1 matching over 11 bases. The CDR3 contains 13 residues. With V trimmed by 6 bases and J by 8 bases, 5 bases remained unmatched. The CDR3 coding sequence is TGTGCCAGCAGCCCGCGGACAGGGGGCGGCTACACCTTC. As protein: CASSPRTGGGYTF.

This clonotype occurred a few times. The gene calls are TRBV9 and TRBJ1-1; the D is unclear. Germline CDR1 and CDR2: SGDLS and YYNGEE. CDR3 length equals 13 residues. The V end lost 3 bases, the J end lost 1 base, and 7 bases lay between the germline ends. The chain's CDR3 is CASSEERNTEAFF. CDR3 DNA: TGTGCCAGCAGCGAAGAGAGGAACACTGAAGCTTTCTTT.

This clonotype occurred a few times. The chain is built from TRBV12-3 or TRBV12-4 and TRBJ1-4; TRBD1 agrees at 8 bases. This CDR3 spans 13 amino acids. The ends lost 1 base at V and 9 bases at J; junction bases unmatched: 1. CDR3 sequence: CASSLGTGKKLFF. The CDR3 DNA reads TGTGCCAGCAGTTTAGGGACAGGGAAAAAACTGTTTTTT.

The chain joins TRBV25-1 to TRBJ2-5; D uncertain. From germline, CDR1 is MGHDK and CDR2 SYGVNS. With 2 bases removed from V and 5 bases from J, the gap between germline ends came to 15 bases. This CDR3 is 15 amino acids long. The CDR3 region is CASSEGTHSRETQYF. In nucleotides, the CDR3 is TGTGCCAGCAGTGAAGGTACACACTCACGGGAGACCCAGTACTTC.

This clonotype was picked up many times. The chain combines TRBV7-9 with TRBJ2-5, with a possible D match to TRBD2 (6 bases). From germline, CDR1 is SEHNR and CDR2 FQNEAQ (reference sequence). This CDR3 region has 15 residues. Trimming took off 0 bases at V and 5 bases at J, with 13 bases between the two ends. The CDR3 loop is CASSLAGGAEETQYF. DNA of the CDR3: TGTGCCAGCAGCTTAGCAGGCGGGGCTGAGGAGACCCAGTACTTC.

This clonotype was observed a handful of times. V usage is TRBV19 and J usage is TRBJ2-2; 8 bases match TRBD1. The CDR3 is 17 amino acids. CDR1 is LNHDA, CDR2 SQIVND, per germline (reference sequence). V dropped 5 bases and J dropped 1; count of bases not matched to a gene: 9. The CDR3 spells CASSRPRGTGNTGELFF. The CDR3 DNA is TGTGCCAGTAGTCGTCCCCGCGGGACAGGGAACACCGGGGAGCTGTTTTTT.

The chain recombines TRBV6-5 with TRBJ2-5, with 10 bases that match TRBD2. Losses at the gene ends were 2 bases for V and 4 bases for J; bases not matched to a gene: 4. CDR3 size: 15 residues. Per the germline V gene, CDR1 is MNHEY and CDR2 is SVGAGI. The CDR3 loop reads CASSYQRGGRETQYF. The CDR3 nucleotides read TGTGCCAGCAGTTACCAGCGGGGGGGCCGAGAGACCCAGTACTTC.

The chain recombines TRBV7-2 with TRBJ1-2, with TRBD1 as a possible D gene (6 bases). The V end lost 5 bases, the J end lost 5 bases, and 18 bases lay between the germline ends. CDR3 length: 15 amino acids. Per germline, CDR1 SGHTA and CDR2 FQGNSA. CDR3 sequence (DNA): TGTGCCAGCAGCCCAGATGGGGGCTTAAGTTATGGCTACACCTTC. Translation: CASSPDGGLSYGYTF.

This clonotype occurred a few times. The chain has TRBV11-2 and TRBJ2-1, with D possibly being TRBD1 (6 bases). This CDR3 is built from 15 residues. In germline, CDR1 is SGHAT, CDR2 FQNNGV. V was shortened by 0 bases and J by 3 bases, with 9 bases between the two germline ends. The CDR3 spells CASSLEIGGYNEQFF. For the CDR3, the DNA is TGTGCCAGCAGCTTAGAGATAGGGGGCTACAATGAGCAGTTCTTC. The whole variable domain, remainder taken from reference TRBV11-2 and TRBJ2-1, is EAGVAQSPRYKIIEKRQSVAFWCNPISGHATLYWYQQILGQGPKLLIQFQNNGVVDDSQLPKDRFSAERLKGVDSTLKIQPAKLEDSAVYLCASSLEIGGYNEQFFGPGTRLTVL.

This clonotype was detected only a few times. The CDR3 DNA sequence: TGCGCCAGCAAGACAGGTATGAACACTGAAGCTTTCTTT. Protein: CASKTGMNTEAFF. The V gene is TRBV5-1, the J gene TRBJ1-1; TRBD1 might be the D (6 bases). This CDR3 comprises 13 residues. Germline assignment: CDR1 SGHRS and CDR2 YFSETQ. V lost 6 bases, J lost 0 bases, and 9 bases lay in between.

This clonotype was seen a handful of times. The J gene is TRBJ2-3, the V gene TRBV20-1; a possible D gene is TRBD2 (6 bases). The V and J ends lost 6 bases and 1 base respectively, with 14 bases between them. Looked up from germline, CDR1 is DFQATT and CDR2 is SNEGSKA (reference sequence). The CDR3 has 14 amino acids. CDR3 DNA sequence: TGCAGTGCATTGGGGGAGCGGGGCACAGATACGCAGTATTTT. Translating it yields CSALGERGTDTQYF.

V gene TRBV5-1 combines with J gene TRBJ1-2; the match to TRBD1 covers 7 bases. V lost 4 bases to trimming and J lost 3 bases; unmatched junction nucleotides: 6. This CDR3 has 14 residues. The germline CDR1 and CDR2 sequences are SGHRS and YFSETQ. The CDR3 region is CASSPRQGDYGYTF. CDR3 nucleotides: TGCGCCAGCAGCCCTCGACAGGGAGACTATGGCTACACCTTC.

The sample holds a few counts of this clonotype. This chain links TRBV4-1 with TRBJ2-3; D perhaps matches TRBD2 (5 bases). Germline V gene sequence: CDR1 MGHRA, CDR2 YSYEKL. This CDR3 region has 15 residues. V lost 1 base to trimming and J lost 6 bases, with 14 bases between them. In nucleotides, the CDR3 is TGCGCCAGCAGCCAAGGAGGGCACGGAGTGGATACGCAGTATTTT. It translates to CASSQGGHGVDTQYF.

This clonotype was seen at least ten times. One end of the junction varies from germline; a read error may be responsible. The chain recombines TRBV11-2 with TRBJ1-5; perhaps TRBD1 as D (6 bases). Germline V gene sequence: CDR1 SGHAT, CDR2 FQNNGV. The CDR3 has 14 amino acids. The CDR3 here is CASSLDRGNQPQHF. The CDR3 nucleotides are TGCGCCAGCAGCTTGGACAGAGGCAATCAGCCCCAGCATTTT.